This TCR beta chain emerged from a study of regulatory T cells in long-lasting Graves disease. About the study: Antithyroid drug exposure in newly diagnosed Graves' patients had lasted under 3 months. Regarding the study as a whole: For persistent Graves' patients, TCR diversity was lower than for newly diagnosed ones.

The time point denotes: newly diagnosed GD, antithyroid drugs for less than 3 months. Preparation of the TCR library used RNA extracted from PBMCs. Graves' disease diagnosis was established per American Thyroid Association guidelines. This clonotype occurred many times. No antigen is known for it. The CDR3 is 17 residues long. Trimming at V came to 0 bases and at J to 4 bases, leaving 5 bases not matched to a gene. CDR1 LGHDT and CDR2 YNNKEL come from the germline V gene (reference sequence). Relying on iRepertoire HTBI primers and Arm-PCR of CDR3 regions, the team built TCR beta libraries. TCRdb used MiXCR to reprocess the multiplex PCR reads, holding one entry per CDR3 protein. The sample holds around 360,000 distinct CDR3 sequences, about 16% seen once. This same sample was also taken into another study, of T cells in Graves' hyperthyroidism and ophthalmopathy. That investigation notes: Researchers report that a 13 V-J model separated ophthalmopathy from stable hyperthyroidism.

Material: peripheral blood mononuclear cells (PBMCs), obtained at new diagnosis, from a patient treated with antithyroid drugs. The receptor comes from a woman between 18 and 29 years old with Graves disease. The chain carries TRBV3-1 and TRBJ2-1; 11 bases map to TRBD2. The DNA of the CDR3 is TGTGCCAGCAGCCAAGAGACGGGACTAGCGGCTTACAATGAGCAGTTCTTC. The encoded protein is CASSQETGLAAYNEQFF.